These T cell receptor beta chains were read from a single sample in a study of technical replicates of blood from several donors. Profiled with immunoSEQ multiplex PCR; TCRdb holds only in-frame clones, not every one. The table includes roughly 60,000 clones, around nine tenths detected once. The sequencing input was PBMCs. Receptors originate from a human donor in good health. Some clones in this sample may be carry-over from other donors' samples. Each CDR3 is given with its conserved first and last residue. The D gene is left open where the match is weak. A row's size may be missing; if present it is once, few, many or a size class.

j_gene: TRBJ2-2; abundance: few; v_gene: TRBV4-1; d_gene: TRBD2; CDR3nt: TGCGCCAGCAGCTCCCGGACTAGCGGTAACACCGGGGAGCTGTTTTTT; CDR3aa: CASSSRTSGNTGELFF
j_gene: TRBJ1-6; abundance: NA; v_gene: TRBV19; d_gene: NA; CDR3nt: TGTGCCAGTAGTATCGGCCAGGGTAAAATCCACTTT; CDR3aa: CASSIGQGKIHF
j_gene: TRBJ1-3; abundance: NA; v_gene: TRBV6-1; d_gene: TRBD1; CDR3nt: TGTGCCAGCAGTGAAAGGGGGCAGGAGAATGGAAACACCATATATTTT; CDR3aa: CASSERGQENGNTIYF
j_gene: TRBJ1-1; abundance: NA; v_gene: TRBV6-1; d_gene: NA; CDR3nt: TGTGCCAGCAGTCCTCACAGCCTACTGAACACTGAAGCTTTCTTT; CDR3aa: CASSPHSLLNTEAFF
j_gene: TRBJ2-7; abundance: NA; v_gene: TRBV19; d_gene: TRBD1; CDR3nt: TGTGCCAGTAGTGCAGGGACAGGGAGTTCCTACGAGCAGTACTTC; CDR3aa: CASSAGTGSSYEQYF
j_gene: TRBJ1-6; abundance: NA; v_gene: TRBV7-8; d_gene: TRBD1; CDR3nt: TGTGCCAGCGGGACAGGGCTATCACCCCTCCACTTT; CDR3aa: CASGTGLSPLHF
j_gene: TRBJ2-7; abundance: NA; v_gene: TRBV15; d_gene: TRBD1; CDR3nt: TGTGCCACCAGCAGAGAGATGGGGACAGGGTACGACGAGCAGTACTTC; CDR3aa: CATSREMGTGYDEQYF
j_gene: TRBJ1-2; abundance: NA; v_gene: TRBV19; d_gene: TRBD1; CDR3nt: TGTGCCAGTAGTATACCCGGGACAGGGGCGTATGGCTACACCTTC; CDR3aa: CASSIPGTGAYGYTF
j_gene: TRBJ2-1; abundance: once; v_gene: TRBV7-2; d_gene: TRBD2; CDR3nt: TGTGCCAGCAGCTTCGATTTAGCGGGGGGCAATGAGCAGTTCTTC; CDR3aa: CASSFDLAGGNEQFF
j_gene: TRBJ1-4; abundance: NA; v_gene: TRBV5-6; d_gene: NA; CDR3nt: TGTGCCAGCAGCCTACGAGGAAGTGAAAAACTGTTTTTT; CDR3aa: CASSLRGSEKLFF
j_gene: TRBJ2-7; abundance: NA; v_gene: TRBV6-1; d_gene: TRBD2; CDR3nt: TGTGCCAGCAGTGAAACTAGCGGGAGTATCTACGAGCAGTACTTC; CDR3aa: CASSETSGSIYEQYF
j_gene: TRBJ1-2; abundance: NA; v_gene: TRBV30; d_gene: NA; CDR3nt: TGTGCCTGGGACAGGAGTTACTATGGCTACACCTTC; CDR3aa: CAWDRSYYGYTF
j_gene: TRBJ1-1; abundance: NA; v_gene: TRBV2; d_gene: NA; CDR3nt: TGTGCCAGCAGTGCCCTTTCCCTGAACACTGAAGCTTTCTTT; CDR3aa: CASSALSLNTEAFF
j_gene: TRBJ1-2; abundance: NA; v_gene: TRBV13; d_gene: TRBD1; CDR3nt: TGTGCCAGCAGCTATCAACGGACAGGGGGCGATGGCTACACCTTC; CDR3aa: CASSYQRTGGDGYTF
j_gene: TRBJ2-3; abundance: NA; v_gene: TRBV5-1; d_gene: TRBD1; CDR3nt: TGCGCCAGCAGCTTAGGGACAGGGGGCACAGATACGCAGTATTTT; CDR3aa: CASSLGTGGTDTQYF
j_gene: TRBJ1-3; abundance: once; v_gene: TRBV6-1; d_gene: TRBD1; CDR3nt: TGTGCCAGCATTAAGGACAGGGCTGGAAACACCATATATTTT; CDR3aa: CASIKDRAGNTIYF
j_gene: TRBJ1-2; abundance: NA; v_gene: TRBV6-1; d_gene: TRBD1; CDR3nt: TGTGCCAGCAGTGCTGGACAGGGTAGGAGCTACACCTTC; CDR3aa: CASSAGQGRSYTF
j_gene: TRBJ2-5; abundance: NA; v_gene: TRBV7-2; d_gene: TRBD1; CDR3nt: TGTGCCAGCAGCCGGACAGGGGAGGTACAAGAGACCCAGTACTTC; CDR3aa: CASSRTGEVQETQYF
j_gene: TRBJ2-1; abundance: NA; v_gene: TRBV7-3; d_gene: TRBD2; CDR3nt: TGTGCCAGCAGCTTAATGAGCGGGGGGGCAGGTGAGCAGTTCTTC; CDR3aa: CASSLMSGGAGEQFF
j_gene: TRBJ2-7; abundance: NA; v_gene: TRBV12-5; d_gene: NA; CDR3nt: TGTGCTAGTGGATCAGGGATGGGGACAACGGCGGGCCAGCAGTACTTC; CDR3aa: CASGSGMGTTAGQQYF
j_gene: TRBJ2-2; abundance: NA; v_gene: TRBV6-6; d_gene: TRBD1; CDR3nt: TGTGCCAGCAGCCGGGACAGGGGGCATTTCACCGGGGAGCTGTTTTTT; CDR3aa: CASSRDRGHFTGELFF
j_gene: TRBJ2-2; abundance: NA; v_gene: TRBV9; d_gene: NA; CDR3nt: TGTGCCAGCAGCGTAACAGCGCGGGGGCGCGACGGGGAGCTGTTTTTT; CDR3aa: CASSVTARGRDGELFF
j_gene: TRBJ2-3; abundance: NA; v_gene: TRBV27; d_gene: TRBD1; CDR3nt: TGTGCCAGCAGTCCGATCTGGGACAGAGATACGCAGTATTTT; CDR3aa: CASSPIWDRDTQYF
j_gene: TRBJ2-1; abundance: NA; v_gene: TRBV5-4; d_gene: TRBD1; CDR3nt: TGTGCCAGCAGCCTACAAAACAGGGGACGGAGCAATGAGCAGTTCTTC; CDR3aa: CASSLQNRGRSNEQFF
j_gene: TRBJ2-6; abundance: NA; v_gene: TRBV6-4; d_gene: NA; CDR3nt: TGTGCCAGCAGTGAGACGGCGGAGAGTGGGGCCAACGTCCTGACTTTC; CDR3aa: CASSETAESGANVLTF
j_gene: TRBJ1-2; abundance: NA; v_gene: TRBV29-1; d_gene: NA; CDR3nt: TGCAGCGTTGAATCAGGGGCGGGCTATGGCTACACCTTC; CDR3aa: CSVESGAGYGYTF
j_gene: TRBJ2-1; abundance: NA; v_gene: TRBV6-5; d_gene: TRBD2; CDR3nt: TGTGCCAGCAGTTCCGTAGCGGGAGGGGAGTACAATGAGCAGTTCTTC; CDR3aa: CASSSVAGGEYNEQFF
j_gene: TRBJ1-5; abundance: few; v_gene: TRBV6-6; d_gene: NA; CDR3nt: TGTGCCAGCCACTCCGGGGGTAGCAATCAGCCCCAGCATTTT; CDR3aa: CASHSGGSNQPQHF
j_gene: TRBJ1-1; abundance: once; v_gene: TRBV7-3; d_gene: NA; CDR3nt: TGTGCCAGCAGCTTGAATAGACAGGAACGTTTCACTGAAGCTTTCTTT; CDR3aa: CASSLNRQERFTEAFF
j_gene: TRBJ2-5; abundance: NA; v_gene: TRBV4-1; d_gene: TRBD2; CDR3nt: TGCGCCAGCAGCCAAGAACCGGGACTAGCGGGGCAAGAGACCCAGTACTTC; CDR3aa: CASSQEPGLAGQETQYF
j_gene: TRBJ1-3; abundance: NA; v_gene: TRBV4-3; d_gene: TRBD1; CDR3nt: TGCGCCAGCAGTCCGGACAGGGAGCCCGGAAACACCATATATTTT; CDR3aa: CASSPDREPGNTIYF
j_gene: TRBJ1-5; abundance: NA; v_gene: TRBV19; d_gene: NA; CDR3nt: TGTGCCAGTAGTTGGACAAGAAATCAGCCCCAGCATTTT; CDR3aa: CASSWTRNQPQHF